The 25 T cell receptor beta chains below were found in one sample sequenced in a study of response to subunit inactivated influenza vaccine. TCRdb reprocessed the RT-PCR reads via MiXCR and lists one record per CDR3 protein. The table includes some 600,000 distinct CDR3 sequences, roughly 15% detected once. The sample was PBMCs from blood, taken around 14 days before vaccination. The receptors shown here come from a man between 50 and 59 years old who received an inactivated influenza vaccine.

This clonotype has just a few counts. V is TRBV6-1 and J is TRBJ1-2; D uncertain. CDR3 length: 17 amino acids. Trimming shortened V by 3 bases and J by 0 bases, and 17 bases separated the two germline ends. Germline assignment: CDR1 MNHNS and CDR2 SASEGT. For the CDR3, the DNA is TGTGCCAGCAGTGATGGAGAGTGGGTAGGGCCTAACTATGGCTACACCTTC. This codes for CASSDGEWVGPNYGYTF.

The rearrangement uses TRBV2 and TRBJ2-2; unclear D gene. CDR1 is SNHLY, CDR2 FYNNEI, per germline. The CDR3 consists of 14 residues. Trimming cost V 6 bases and J 0 bases, with 8 bases left between them. As DNA, the CDR3 is TGTGCCAGCAGGACCGCGTCGAACACCGGGGAGCTGTTTTTT. Its protein is CASRTASNTGELFF.

The chain links TRBV24-1 to TRBJ2-3; possible D gene TRBD2, 5 bases. V shed 1 base and J shed 3 bases, with 7 bases lying between them. In germline, CDR1 is KGHDR, CDR2 SFDVKD. This CDR3 has 14 residues. CDR3 in amino acids: CATSDFRGTDTQYF. The CDR3 DNA is TGTGCCACCAGTGATTTTCGAGGGACAGATACGCAGTATTTT.

The chain carries TRBV7-9 and TRBJ2-2; 7 bases are shared with TRBD1. The germline CDR1 and CDR2 sequences are SEHNR and FQNEAQ (reference sequence). V shed 3 bases, J shed 3 bases, and the junction held 7 bases outside the gene matches. The CDR3 totals 16 residues. CDR3 region: CASSFRQGDYTGELFF. In nucleotides, the CDR3 is TGTGCCAGCAGCTTCCGACAGGGAGATTACACCGGGGAGCTGTTTTTT.

This clonotype has more than one count but fewer than ten. This sequence joins TRBV20-1 and TRBJ2-7; a possible D gene is TRBD1 (5 bases). V was pared by 1 base and J by 0 bases, with 10 bases between. Germline V gene data show CDR1 as DFQATT and CDR2 as SNEGSKA (reference sequence). CDR3 length equals 14 residues. As DNA, the CDR3 is TGCAGTGCTAGAGTTCGAAGGGGCTCCTACGAGCAGTACTTC. Encoded protein: CSARVRRGSYEQYF.

This clonotype was counted only a few times. The chain couples TRBV9 to TRBJ2-7, with TRBD1 matching 7 bases. The CDR3 loop spans 15 amino acids. Germline V gives CDR1 SGDLS, CDR2 YYNGEE. Unmatched junction bases numbered 12, after V lost 4 bases and J lost 5 bases. DNA of the CDR3: TGTGCCAGCAGCCCCTGGCTGGGACAGCCCCACGAGCAGTACTTC. This codes for CASSPWLGQPHEQYF. Full variable domain (outside the CDR3, taken from reference TRBV9 and TRBJ2-7): DSGVTQTPKHLITATGQRVTLRCSPRSGDLSVYWYQQSLDQGLQFLIQYYNGEERAKGNILERFSAQQFPDLHSELNLSSLELGDSALYFCASSPWLGQPHEQYFGPGTRLTVT.

This clonotype was counted a few times. The chain is built from TRBV20-1 and TRBJ1-4, with D hard to call. There are 13 residues in the CDR3. CDR1 DFQATT and CDR2 SNEGSKA come from the germline V gene (reference sequence). V lost 8 bases, J lost 0 bases, and 10 bases lay in between. CDR3 sequence (DNA): TGCAGTTTACAGTCAGCAACTAATGAAAAACTGTTTTTT. This gives the protein CSLQSATNEKLFF.

This clonotype was seen a handful of times. The J gene is TRBJ1-4, the V gene TRBV7-8; D possibly corresponds to TRBD1 (6 bases). Trimming took 5 bases from V and 8 from J, leaving 18 bases between them. Germline V CDR1 and CDR2: SGHVS, FQNEAQ. The CDR3 is 15 amino acids. The CDR3 is CASSPWALRGEKLFF. In DNA form, the CDR3 reads TGTGCCAGCAGCCCATGGGCCCTAAGGGGGGAAAAACTGTTTTTT.

This clonotype was found a few times. The rearrangement uses TRBV19 and TRBJ2-1, with 9 bases aligning to TRBD2. This CDR3 spans 15 amino acids. The J segment lost 8 bases and the V segment lost 9 bases, leaving 14 bases of the junction unmatched. Germline V gives CDR1 LNHDA, CDR2 SQIVND (reference sequence). CDR3 DNA: TGTGCCAGCCGAAAGGGTAGCGGGAGAATCTATGAGCAGTTCTTC. Translating gives CASRKGSGRIYEQFF.

This clonotype was found a few times. V is TRBV7-9 and J is TRBJ1-1; 8 nucleotides line up with TRBD1. From germline, CDR1 is SEHNR and CDR2 FQNEAQ (reference sequence). The CDR3 covers 12 residues. J was trimmed by 11 bases and V by 5 bases; bases with no gene match: 7. In DNA, the CDR3 is TGTGCCAGCAGCCCCCGACAGGGGAGGGCTTTCTTT. It codes for CASSPRQGRAFF.

This chain uses TRBV5-1 with TRBJ1-5, with D maybe TRBD1 (5 bases). The germline V gene encodes CDR1 SGHRS and CDR2 YFSETQ. The CDR3 sequence is 16 residues long. Trimming removed 0 bases from V and 2 bases from J, with 12 bases in between. The CDR3 DNA reads TGCGCCAGCAGCTTGGGGGGACGAGGGGGCAATCAGCCCCAGCATTTT. It translates to CASSLGGRGGNQPQHF.

This clonotype was counted a few times. The chain is built from TRBV3-1 and TRBJ2-2; D unresolved. CDR3 size: 14 residues. The V gene lost 9 bases and the J gene lost 0 bases, with 11 bases spanning the gap. CDR1 and CDR2 from the germline V gene are LGHDT and YNNKEL (reference sequence). CDR3 nucleotides: TGTGCCAGTTCGGACGGACCGAACACCGGGGAGCTGTTTTTT. It specifies CASSDGPNTGELFF.

This clonotype has just a few counts. The chain links TRBV6-2 or TRBV6-3 to TRBJ2-1; D possibly corresponds to TRBD2 (6 bases). V lost 5 bases and J lost 0, with 11 bases in between. The germline CDR1 and CDR2 sequences are MNHEY and SVGEGT. The CDR3 loop spans 15 amino acids. The CDR3 region has the DNA TGTGCCAGCAGTGACCCTAGCGACTCCTACAATGAGCAGTTCTTC. As protein: CASSDPSDSYNEQFF.

This clonotype has only a few counts. The chain is built from TRBV10-3 and TRBJ2-1; a possible D gene is TRBD2 (7 bases). The CDR3 runs to 13 residues. V lost 2 bases to trimming and J lost 12 bases, with 14 bases between them. Germline lookup yields CDR1 ENHRY and CDR2 SYGVKD. The CDR3 loop reads CAISEPQGRGQFF. The CDR3 DNA is TGTGCCATCAGTGAGCCCCAGGGGAGGGGGCAGTTCTTC.

This clonotype has ten or more counts. The CDR3 loop is CASSPIPPVAGAPYEQYF. As DNA, the CDR3 is TGTGCCAGCAGCCCCATCCCTCCGGTAGCGGGAGCCCCCTACGAGCAGTACTTC. This chain links TRBV6-2 or TRBV6-3 with TRBJ2-7, with TRBD2 identical over 9 bases. Germline loops: CDR1 MNHEY, CDR2 SVGEGT. The CDR3 length is 18 residues. The V and J ends lost 6 bases and 2 bases, in that order; junction bases with no gene match: 17.

This sequence joins TRBV3-1 and TRBJ2-1, with 13 bases lining up with TRBD2. The germline gives CDR1 LGHDT, CDR2 YNNKEL (reference sequence). Trimming at V came to 0 bases and at J to 8 bases, leaving 4 bases not matched to a gene. The CDR3 has 16 residues. The CDR3 protein is CASSQDLGLAGYEQFF. The DNA of the CDR3 is TGTGCCAGCAGCCAAGATTTGGGACTAGCGGGATATGAGCAGTTCTTC.

The chain employs TRBV10-3 and TRBJ2-5; 12 bases line up with TRBD1. With V trimmed by 6 bases and J by 5 bases, 4 bases remained unmatched. This CDR3 contains 14 residues. The V gene's germline CDR1 is ENHRY and CDR2 SYGVKD. The CDR3 bases are TGTGCCATCAGGGGGACAGGGGGCGACGAGACCCAGTACTTC. This codes for CAIRGTGGDETQYF.

The V and J genes are TRBV12-3 or TRBV12-4 and TRBJ2-2; D unclear. This CDR3 has 17 residues. V lost 6 bases to trimming and J lost 7 bases, with 24 bases between them. The CDR3 nucleotides are TGTGCCAGCAGCCCCCAAATGGGTTTCATAGACATCGGGGAGCTGTTTTTT. Translating gives CASSPQMGFIDIGELFF.

This clonotype has a count of ten or more. This chain uses TRBV6-5 with TRBJ2-2, with D possibly matching TRBD1 (6 bases). V lost 4 bases and J lost 1, with 7 bases in between. The CDR3 consists of 14 residues. Germline V gene sequence: CDR1 MNHEY, CDR2 SVGAGI. CDR3 protein: CASSWTENTGELFF. The CDR3 DNA is TGTGCCAGCAGTTGGACAGAGAACACCGGGGAGCTGTTTTTT.

The chain joins TRBV20-1 to TRBJ1-1, with a possible D match to TRBD1 (6 bases). The CDR3 is 14 amino acids. Looked up from germline, CDR1 is DFQATT and CDR2 is SNEGSKA (reference sequence). V was trimmed by 3 bases and J by 1 base, leaving 12 bases between them. In DNA, the CDR3 is TGCAGTGCTAGTTCTGGGGGGGCGAACACTGAAGCTTTCTTT. Residues: CSASSGGANTEAFF.

This clonotype has just a few counts. The gene calls are TRBV4-3 and TRBJ2-1; TRBD2 matches at 8 bases. Trimming at V came to 2 bases and at J to 7 bases, leaving 10 bases not matched to a gene. This CDR3 has 16 residues. Germline V gene data show CDR1 as LGHNA and CDR2 as YSLEER. For the CDR3, the DNA is TGCGCCAGCAGCCAACTTCGTGCGGGAGGAACTAATGAGCAGTTCTTC. It translates to CASSQLRAGGTNEQFF.

The chain carries TRBV20-1 and TRBJ2-3; the D gene is possibly TRBD1 (5 bases). Trimming left V 0 bases short and J 0 bases short, with 13 bases between. The V gene's germline CDR1 is DFQATT and CDR2 SNEGSKA (reference sequence). The CDR3 spans 16 residues. CDR3 in DNA: TGCAGTGCTAGAGATCTCAAGGGGTTTAGCACAGATACGCAGTATTTT. It translates to CSARDLKGFSTDTQYF.

This clonotype was seen a handful of times. This chain links TRBV6-1 with TRBJ2-2; the D is unclear. V was trimmed by 6 bases and J by 6 bases, leaving 11 bases between them. The CDR3 totals 13 residues. Germline V gene data show CDR1 as MNHNS and CDR2 as SASEGT. CDR3 nucleotide sequence: TGTGCCAGCAGCCCCCGACAACCCGGGGAGCTGTTTTTT. Its protein is CASSPRQPGELFF.

This clonotype was seen once. The chain links TRBV24-1 to TRBJ2-1; 11 bases agree with TRBD2. J was trimmed by 2 bases and V by 5 bases; bases with no gene match: 10. Germline values: CDR1 KGHDR, CDR2 SFDVKD. The CDR3 consists of 18 residues. The CDR3 is CATSGATSGTVPYNEQFF. CDR3 coding DNA: TGTGCCACCAGTGGGGCGACTAGCGGGACCGTTCCCTACAATGAGCAGTTCTTC.

The chain joins TRBV29-1 to TRBJ1-1, with D perhaps TRBD1 (6 bases). CDR1 is SQVTM, CDR2 ANQGSEA, per germline. The CDR3 spans 11 residues. V was clipped by 5 bases and J by 5 bases, with 9 bases between them. The CDR3 region has the DNA TGCAGCGTTATAGACAGGACTGAAGCTTTCTTT. Translation: CSVIDRTEAFF.